This is a list of T cell receptor beta chains from one sample in a study of T cells in Graves' hyperthyroidism and ophthalmopathy. Each CDR3 protein is one row after TCRdb ran MiXCR on the multiplex PCR reads. The sample lists approximately 620,000 distinct CDR3 sequences; around 13% were seen once. Specimen: blood. These receptors all stem from a woman aged 25-40 years with Graves' hyperthyroidism that later progressed to Graves' ophthalmopathy. CDR3s include the opening cysteine and the closing phenylalanine or tryptophan. The listing skips clone size in some rows; elsewhere it reads once, few, many or a size class.

TRBJ1-1,few,TRBV19,CASSIARGVGGETEAFF
TRBJ2-1,-,TRBV4-2,CASSHENNEQFF
TRBJ1-5,many,TRBV20-1,CSARDWVNQPQHF
TRBJ1-2,many,TRBV28,CASSPGTGGTGYTF
TRBJ2-2,many,TRBV14,CASSRLVYANTGELFF
TRBJ1-5,-,TRBV6-6,CASSYSSTRDQPQHF
TRBJ2-2,few,TRBV30,CAWSAAGGYTGELFF
TRBJ2-1,-,TRBV6-5,CASSYSRSSYNEQFF
TRBJ2-1,many,TRBV3-1,CASSQGQSNNEQFF
TRBJ2-5,many,TRBV2,CASSGGLAGETQYF
TRBJ1-4,many,TRBV6-5,CASSYSRGNIEEKLFF
TRBJ2-7,few,TRBV19,CASSNPPSGSSYEQYF
TRBJ1-2,many,TRBV20-1,CSAPRQAGYTF
TRBJ2-1,-,TRBV19,CASSSSRSGSSDEQFF
TRBJ2-7,many,TRBV10-1,CASSVAGQGVYEQYF
TRBJ1-2,few,TRBV29-1,CSVDPGAYYGYTF
TRBJ2-7,few,TRBV6-5,CASSLAEPLYEQYF
TRBJ2-2,-,TRBV12-3/TRBV12-4,CASSRSAAETGELFF
TRBJ2-1,many,TRBV30,CAWKEGGRARGQFF
TRBJ2-7,few,TRBV3-1,CASSQGLTSGRLADYEQYF
TRBJ2-3,many,TRBV29-1,CSVEVSVSDTQYF
TRBJ2-1,many,TRBV30,CAWRTTSGSGYNEQFF
TRBJ1-2,many,TRBV19,CASSISGTQTNYGYTF
TRBJ2-6,many,TRBV29-1,CSVEGSRGRGANVLTF
TRBJ2-5,many,TRBV12-3/TRBV12-4,CASSYSQETQYF
TRBJ1-1,many,TRBV28,CASSGGGQPNTEAFF
TRBJ2-1,many,TRBV6-1,CASSGLAGVEDEQFF
TRBJ2-7,many,TRBV18,CASSLGGDSYEQYF
TRBJ2-1,many,TRBV12-3/TRBV12-4,CASSGQASSYNEQFF
TRBJ1-5,many,TRBV6-2/TRBV6-3,CASSSDTGNQPQHF
TRBJ2-7,many,TRBV28,CASSPHRDEQYF
TRBJ2-7,many,TRBV12-3/TRBV12-4,CASSLIVLGRRVNYEQYF
TRBJ2-5,few,TRBV24-1,CATGSSGRAEVPETQYF
TRBJ2-1,-,TRBV12-3/TRBV12-4,CASSLPSTGYNGQFF
TRBJ1-1,-,TRBV6-2/TRBV6-3,CASCVGNTEAFF
TRBJ2-5,many,TRBV15,CATSRPDRGLSGETQYF
TRBJ1-2,few,TRBV19,CASSADRGHYGYTF
TRBJ1-5,-,TRBV5-1,CASSPDGEQPQHF
TRBJ2-7,many,TRBV27,CASKQGQGVTGEQYF
TRBJ1-1,many,TRBV11-3,CASREIRGDTEAFF
TRBJ2-7,few,TRBV6-1,CASSPMTGGLYEQYF
TRBJ1-6,many,TRBV19,CASATGERLNSPLHF
TRBJ1-1,many,TRBV6-5,CASSYRGVNTEAFF
TRBJ1-1,many,TRBV28,CASLQGGRVLATEAFF
TRBJ2-5,many,TRBV11-3,CASSLPDRAETQYF
TRBJ1-5,few,TRBV19,CASSSQGFNQPQHF
TRBJ1-2,-,TRBV24-1,CATSDPDREDYGYTF
TRBJ2-7,many,TRBV5-6,CASSFPGRGPYEQYF
TRBJ2-7,-,TRBV20-1,CSAPRLAGGYEQYF
TRBJ2-2,many,TRBV12-5,CASQIGTGELFF
TRBJ2-2,many,TRBV24-1,CATSDFGTKNTGELFF
TRBJ1-6,many,TRBV28,CASSGTQGGGLNWDSPLHF
TRBJ1-1,many,TRBV12-5,CASGLVLDRGPGEAFF
TRBJ1-1,many,TRBV29-1,CSVEVAGQADTEAFF
TRBJ1-4,many,TRBV27,CASRSAGTGDEKLFF
TRBJ2-2,-,TRBV24-1,CATSDLGTVTANTGELFF
TRBJ1-5,few,TRBV20-1,CSARDGGAYSNQPQHF
TRBJ1-5,many,TRBV6-2/TRBV6-3,CASSYGSGIGNQPQHF
TRBJ1-1,many,TRBV19,CASSIVGTAPNTEAFF
TRBJ1-5,-,TRBV4-2,CASSQWAGQPQHF